Following are 10 T cell receptor beta chains from one sample sequenced in a study of molecular identifiers for immune sequencing clone quantification (dated by TCRdb to 2016 to 2019). Receptor amplification or capture employed PCR. The run used a NextSeq 500. The raw public data were reprocessed by TCRdb itself: fastp quality trimming at Q25, MiXCR clonotype calling, in-frame beta chains only. One record per CDR3 amino acid sequence lists the most common genes and DNA. In this sample the table shows about 500,000 distinct CDR3 sequences, around 23% of which occur a single time. About 0.75% of the sample goes to the ten largest clones. The sequenced sample consisted of naive CD8+ T cells from blood, with Jurkat cell RNA spiked in. The cell subset or site label of this sample denotes: FACS-sorted CD8+CD4-CCR7+CD45RA+ naive T cells. All receptors come from a human donor in good health. Some libraries in this study had Jurkat cell RNA spiked in.

This clonotype was seen only a few times. V is TRBV2 and J is TRBJ2-3; D ambiguous. This CDR3 has 13 amino acids. The V gene lost 0 bases and the J gene lost 2 bases, with 3 bases spanning the gap. The V gene's germline CDR1 is SNHLY and CDR2 FYNNEI. This CDR3 reads CASSEANTDTQYF. Here the CDR3 DNA reads TGTGCCAGCAGTGAAGCCAACACAGATACGCAGTATTTT.

The chain recombines TRBV30 with TRBJ2-1; D is uncertain. V lost 0 bases and J 6 bases, leaving 6 bases between the germline ends. Germline V lookup: CDR1 GTSNPN, CDR2 SVGIG (reference sequence). The CDR3 is 12 residues long. CDR3 residues: CAWSVVANEQFF. CDR3 in DNA: TGTGCCTGGAGTGTAGTGGCCAATGAGCAGTTCTTC.

This clonotype was found many times. The J gene is TRBJ1-1, the V gene TRBV5-1, with D possibly TRBD1 on 5 matching bases. CDR1 and CDR2 (germline): SGHRS, YFSETQ. V was shortened by 0 bases and J by 1 base, with 10 bases between the two germline ends. This CDR3 is 15 amino acids long. The CDR3, as DNA: TGCGCCAGCAGCTTGGTGGGGCAGCAGAACACTGAAGCTTTCTTT. Amino acid sequence: CASSLVGQQNTEAFF.

As for this clonotype: A read error may be the cause here, since a much bigger clone is one base away. Without the conserved terminal phenylalanine or tryptophan, this CDR3 likely stems from a read error. The V call is TRBV28, the J call TRBJ1-1, with 11 nucleotides matching TRBD1. Germline V gene lookup returns CDR1 MDHEN and CDR2 SYDVKM. This CDR3 has 15 amino acids. V gave up 3 bases and J gave up 4 bases; unmatched junction bases: 4. CDR3 coding DNA: TGTGCCAGCAGTTTGAGGACAGGGGGCTTCACTGAAGCTTTCTCT. It yields the protein CASSLRTGGFTEAFS.

This clonotype has a handful of counts. The chain couples TRBV28 to TRBJ2-1; D is perhaps TRBD1 or TRBD2 (6 bases each). From germline, CDR1 is MDHEN and CDR2 SYDVKM. There are 16 residues in the CDR3. Trimming left V 2 bases short and J 9 bases short, with 20 bases between. The CDR3 nucleotides read TGTGCCAGCAGTTTACGGTTCGGGGGCGGCCCGGTTGAGCAGTTCTTC. Translated, it gives CASSLRFGGGPVEQFF.

A few counts support this clonotype. The chain uses TRBV28 and TRBJ2-7; 7 bases align to TRBD2. The CDR3 has 12 residues. With V trimmed by 5 bases and J by 6 bases, 4 bases remained unmatched. Germline assignment: CDR1 MDHEN and CDR2 SYDVKM. The CDR3 here is CASSGGVAEQYF. The CDR3 DNA is TGTGCCAGCAGTGGGGGGGTGGCCGAGCAGTACTTC.

The chain has TRBV7-2 and TRBJ2-3; D ambiguous. V was cut by 5 bases and J by 1 base, with 13 bases left in between. CDR1 SGHTA and CDR2 FQGNSA come from the germline V gene. CDR3 length: 15 amino acids. CDR3 sequence reads: CASSPYAFGTDTQYF. DNA of the CDR3: TGTGCCAGCAGCCCGTACGCCTTTGGCACAGATACGCAGTATTTT.

V usage is TRBV5-4 and J usage is TRBJ2-3, with 7 bases aligning to TRBD2. The V gene's germline CDR1 is SGHNT and CDR2 YYREEE (reference sequence). This CDR3 region has 17 residues. J was trimmed by 2 bases and V by 0 bases; bases with no gene match: 9. The CDR3 sequence: CASSLGDYRTDTDTQYF. The CDR3 bases are TGTGCCAGCAGCTTGGGGGACTATCGAACCGACACAGATACGCAGTATTTT.

The rearrangement links TRBV29-1 to TRBJ1-1, with 7 bases identical to TRBD1. J gave up 0 bases and V 3 bases, and 4 bases lay outside the gene matches. There are 14 residues in the CDR3. Per germline, CDR1 SQVTM and CDR2 ANQGSEA. CDR3 sequence: CSVDGDSLNTEAFF. In nucleotides, the CDR3 is TGCAGCGTTGACGGGGACAGTTTGAACACTGAAGCTTTCTTT.

V is TRBV27 and J is TRBJ2-3; 8 nucleotides align to TRBD2. The CDR3 is 15 amino acids. Germline CDR1 and CDR2: MNHEY and SMNVEV (reference sequence). V dropped 3 bases and J dropped 4; count of bases not matched to a gene: 6. Written as DNA, the CDR3 is TGTGCCAGCAGTTTTAACGGGGGGGCGGCAGATACGCAGTATTTT. This sequence encodes CASSFNGGAADTQYF.